This T cell receptor (beta chain) was found in a study of cytomegalovirus exposure and HLA in healthy donors. Likely unrecorded immune exposures existed in these nominally healthy donors. The PCR contained 60 Vbeta and 13 Jbeta primers. Libraries were prepared by immunoSEQ multiplex PCR; TCRdb keeps only in-frame clonotypes and omits some of them. This table holds under 150,000 clones, around 86% found once. Germline-derived CDR1 and CDR2 are MDHEN and SYDVKM. CDR3 size: 12 residues. Trimming took 5 bases from V and 3 from J, leaving 8 bases between them. The receptor was derived from a young man in good health and CMV-seronegative. V gene TRBV28 combines with J gene TRBJ2-7; D is possibly TRBD1 (5 bases). The sequenced sample was PBMCs. The CDR3 DNA sequence: TGTGCCAGCAGTGACAGTATCTACGAGCAGTACTTC. This translates into CASSDSIYEQYF.